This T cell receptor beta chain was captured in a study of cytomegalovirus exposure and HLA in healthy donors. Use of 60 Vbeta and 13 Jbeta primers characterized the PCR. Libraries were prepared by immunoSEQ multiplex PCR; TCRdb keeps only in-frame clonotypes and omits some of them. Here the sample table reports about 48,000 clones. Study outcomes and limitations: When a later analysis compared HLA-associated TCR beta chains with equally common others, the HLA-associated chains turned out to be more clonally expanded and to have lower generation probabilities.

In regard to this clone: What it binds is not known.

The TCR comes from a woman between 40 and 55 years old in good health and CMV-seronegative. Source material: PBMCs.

The CDR3 region has the DNA TGTGCCTGGAGTAGAGAAGCAAAGAACACTGAAGCTTTCTTT. Its protein product is CAWSREAKNTEAFF. V usage is TRBV30 and J usage is TRBJ1-1, with unresolved D. V was trimmed by 2 bases and J by 1 base, leaving 11 bases between them. There are 14 residues in the CDR3. The V gene's germline CDR1 is GTSNPN and CDR2 SVGIG (reference sequence).